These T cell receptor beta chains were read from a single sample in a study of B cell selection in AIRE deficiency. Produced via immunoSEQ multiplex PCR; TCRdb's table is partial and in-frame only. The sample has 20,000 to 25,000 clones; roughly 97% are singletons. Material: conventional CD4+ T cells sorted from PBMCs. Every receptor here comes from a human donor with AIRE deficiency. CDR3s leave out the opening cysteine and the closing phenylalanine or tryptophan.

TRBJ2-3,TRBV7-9,ASSLGGADTQY
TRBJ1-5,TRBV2,ASSRGPDSNQPQH
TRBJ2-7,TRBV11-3,ASSLSGEQY
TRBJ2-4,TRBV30,AWSPGRLAKNIQY
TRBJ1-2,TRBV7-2,ASSLLGEYGYGYT
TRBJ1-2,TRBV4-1,ASSPGPGSRMSYT
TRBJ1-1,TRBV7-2,ASSSRGVYTEAF
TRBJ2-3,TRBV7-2,ASSPHTDTQY
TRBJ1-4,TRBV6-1,ASSVAGGLTTNEKLF
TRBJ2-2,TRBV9,ASSTPGRGGAGELF